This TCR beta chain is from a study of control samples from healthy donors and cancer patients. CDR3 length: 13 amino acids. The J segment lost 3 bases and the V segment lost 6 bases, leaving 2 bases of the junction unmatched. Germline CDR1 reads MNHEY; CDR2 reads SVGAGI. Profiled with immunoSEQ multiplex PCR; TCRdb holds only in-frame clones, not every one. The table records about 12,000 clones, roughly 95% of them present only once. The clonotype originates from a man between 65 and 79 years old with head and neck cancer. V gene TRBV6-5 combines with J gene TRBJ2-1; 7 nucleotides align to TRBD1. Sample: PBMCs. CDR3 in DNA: TGTGCCAGCAGGGGGGACAGCTACAATGAGCAGTTCTTC. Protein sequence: CASRGDSYNEQFF.